These 23 T cell receptor beta chains came from one sample sequenced in a study of Ad26.COV2.S vaccination and SARS-CoV-2 variants (TCRdb year 2021). The receptor library was made with the immunoSEQ multiplex PCR assay. This is the immuneACCESS table as TCRdb keeps it, with only in-frame sequences that have V and J called. A part of the clones is gone; compared with another copy, unresolved V genes explain less than half, and the rest is unexplained. This sample is represented by 500,000 or so clones; approximately 88% of them were singletons. The ten biggest clones cover roughly 13% of the sample. The sample's treatment or condition, from its label and the paper: roughly 18 received Ad26.COV2.S at low or high dose, single or two shots; several received placebo; per-sample allocation not given. Repertoires of vaccine and placebo recipients were sequenced from samples taken on day 63 after the first injection.

This specimen consisted of peripheral blood, obtained in a trial of Ad26.COV2.S vaccine versus placebo. Receptors were obtained from a person aged 18-60 years who received the Ad26.COV2.S COVID-19 vaccine or a placebo.

This clone has just one count. The chain employs TRBV5-1 and TRBJ2-7; tentatively, D is TRBD1 (9 bases). CDR1 is SGHRS and CDR2 is YFSETQ in the germline V gene. V was trimmed by 0 bases and J by 2 bases, leaving 18 bases between them. The CDR3 length is 17 residues. CDR3 region: CASSLAGGDRAPYEQYF. Here the CDR3 DNA reads TGCGCCAGCAGCTTGGCGGGGGGGGACAGGGCACCCTACGAGCAGTACTTC.

The CDR3 nucleotides read TGTGCCAGTAGTATAGGCCACACCGGGGAGCTGTTTTTT. This sequence encodes CASSIGHTGELFF. The genes are TRBV19 and TRBJ2-2; D unresolved. Trimming took 1 base from V and 3 from J, leaving 3 bases between them. Germline lookup yields CDR1 LNHDA and CDR2 SQIVND (reference sequence). CDR3 length equals 13 residues.

V gene TRBV19 combines with J gene TRBJ1-4, with 8 bases identical to TRBD1. CDR3 length: 15 amino acids. Germline assignment: CDR1 LNHDA and CDR2 SQIVND (reference sequence). Unmatched junction bases numbered 9, after V lost 4 bases and J lost 8 bases. Here the CDR3 DNA reads TGTGCCAGTAGTACCGACGGACAGGGTCTCGAAAAACTGTTTTTT. It encodes CASSTDGQGLEKLFF.

V usage is TRBV12-3 or TRBV12-4 and J usage is TRBJ1-2; D may be TRBD1 (5 bases). The CDR3 sequence is 13 residues long. V shed 7 bases and J shed 8 bases, with 17 bases lying between them. DNA for the CDR3: TGTGCCAGCACTACGAAATCGAGGGGAGGCTACACCTTC. It codes for CASTTKSRGGYTF.

There are a few counts of this clone. The chain employs TRBV7-9 and TRBJ1-5; 12 bases align to TRBD1. With 3 bases clipped from V and 1 base from J, the junction kept 7 bases outside the gene matches. This CDR3 is 18 amino acids long. Germline CDR1 and CDR2: SEHNR and FQNEAQ (reference sequence). CDR3: CASSFGTGGKRSNQPQHF. CDR3 bases: TGTGCCAGCAGCTTCGGGACAGGGGGCAAGAGGAGCAATCAGCCCCAGCATTTT.

The chain employs TRBV9 and TRBJ2-1; unclear D gene. The CDR3 runs 13 residues. Germline assignment: CDR1 SGDLS and CDR2 YYNGEE. With 0 bases removed from V and 7 bases from J, the gap between germline ends came to 8 bases. The DNA of the CDR3 is TGTGCCAGCAGCGTAGCCGTAAGTAATGAGCAGTTCTTC. It codes for CASSVAVSNEQFF.

This CDR3 is CASSAGTGAHTEAFF. The DNA of the CDR3 is TGTGCCAGCAGTGCCGGGACAGGGGCCCACACTGAAGCTTTCTTT. V usage is TRBV28 and J usage is TRBJ1-1; 10 bases fit TRBD1. CDR1 is MDHEN and CDR2 is SYDVKM in the germline V gene. J was trimmed by 3 bases and V by 5 bases; bases with no gene match: 6. The CDR3 sequence is 15 residues long.

This clone was counted only a few times. V gene TRBV29-1 combines with J gene TRBJ2-7; D is uncertain. The CDR3 totals 11 residues. The germline gives CDR1 SQVTM, CDR2 ANQGSEA. V dropped 7 bases and J dropped 0 bases, with 7 bases sitting between them. The CDR3 is CSAKSSYEQYF. In DNA, the CDR3 is TGCAGCGCCAAGAGCTCCTACGAGCAGTACTTC.

This clone was detected only a few times. V and J are TRBV2 and TRBJ2-7; 7 bases fit TRBD1. The germline V gene encodes CDR1 SNHLY and CDR2 FYNNEI. The CDR3 consists of 14 residues. Losses at the gene ends were 6 bases for V and 3 bases for J; bases not matched to a gene: 8. The CDR3 coding sequence is TGTGCCAGCAGAGGAACAACAGGGGTCTACGAGCAGTACTTC. Its protein product is CASRGTTGVYEQYF.

The chain is built from TRBV6-5 and TRBJ2-3; possible D gene TRBD2, 6 bases. Trimming took off 7 bases at V and 0 bases at J, with 11 bases between the two ends. The CDR3 has 14 amino acids. Germline V lookup: CDR1 MNHEY, CDR2 SVGAGI. For the CDR3, the DNA is TGTGCCAGCACCCCCGGGACTAGCACAGATACGCAGTATTTT. Encoded protein: CASTPGTSTDTQYF.

On this clone itself: Germline is not matched at one junction end, which may reflect a read error. The rearrangement joins TRBV6-1 to TRBJ1-4; 7 bases map to TRBD1. The length of the CDR3 is 16 residues. Germline V CDR1 and CDR2: MNHNS, SASEGT. CDR3 nucleotide sequence: TGTGCCAGCAGGGAAGACAGGGCTCCAACTAATGAAAAACTGTTTTTT. This encodes CASREDRAPTNEKLFF.

This clone was detected a few times. V and J are TRBV19 and TRBJ2-2, with 9 bases that match TRBD1. The CDR3 covers 17 residues. The germline V gene encodes CDR1 LNHDA and CDR2 SQIVND (reference sequence). J lost 1 base, V lost 4 bases, and 7 bases had no gene match. The chain's CDR3 is CASSKTGGRQNTGELFF. CDR3 DNA sequence: TGTGCCAGTAGTAAGACAGGGGGACGGCAGAACACCGGGGAGCTGTTTTTT.

This clone was seen only once. V gene TRBV30 combines with J gene TRBJ1-1; D is uncertain. The CDR3 extends over 11 amino acids. Germline V gene data show CDR1 as GTSNPN and CDR2 as SVGIG (reference sequence). V gave up 4 bases and J gave up 8 bases, with 11 bases separating them. CDR3 residues: CAWKFVVEAFF. In nucleotides, the CDR3 is TGTGCCTGGAAGTTTGTGGTGGAAGCTTTCTTT. The full variable domain, rest sourced from reference TRBV30 and TRBJ1-1, is SQTIHQWPATLVQPVGSPLSLECTVEGTSNPNLYWYRQAAGRGLQLLFYSVGIGQISSEVPQNLSASRPQDRQFILSSKKLLLSDSGFYLCAWKFVVEAFFGQGTRLTVV.

This chain joins TRBV4-2 and TRBJ2-2; possible D gene TRBD2, 6 bases. Germline CDR1 LGHNA, CDR2 YNFKEQ. Trimming removed 1 base at V and 5 bases at J, with 11 bases between. This CDR3 region has 15 residues. The CDR3 region is CASSQAAGGTGELFF. Here the CDR3 DNA reads TGTGCCAGCAGCCAAGCTGCAGGAGGGACCGGGGAGCTGTTTTTT.

This clone was observed a single time. The gene calls are TRBV2 and TRBJ2-4, with 8 bases that match TRBD2. This CDR3 has 13 amino acids. V was clipped by 0 bases and J by 8 bases; unmatched bases: 0. The V gene's germline CDR1 is SNHLY and CDR2 FYNNEI. The CDR3 coding sequence is TGTGCCAGCAGTGAAGCCGGGGGGGACATTCAGTACTTC. It yields the protein CASSEAGGDIQYF.

This chain connects TRBV28 to TRBJ1-4; perhaps TRBD1 as D (6 bases). Germline CDR1 and CDR2: MDHEN and SYDVKM. V was shortened by 3 bases and J by 3 bases, with 11 bases between the two germline ends. The CDR3 contains 15 residues. The DNA for the CDR3 is TGTGCCAGCAGTTTGGAACAGGGTGCTAATGAAAAACTGTTTTTT. This codes for CASSLEQGANEKLFF.

V gene TRBV6-5 combines with J gene TRBJ1-4; D unresolved. CDR1 is MNHEY and CDR2 is SVGAGI in the germline V gene. Trimming left V 7 bases short and J 7 bases short, with 13 bases between. This CDR3 spans 13 amino acids. This CDR3 is CASKGLSLEKLFF. Here the CDR3 DNA reads TGTGCCAGCAAAGGCCTCTCCCTTGAAAAACTGTTTTTT.

This chain links TRBV7-9 with TRBJ2-7, with D tentatively TRBD2 (6 bases). The CDR3 has 14 amino acids. CDR1 is SEHNR, CDR2 FQNEAQ, per germline (reference sequence). The ends were cut back, 5 bases at V and 4 bases at J, with 15 bases in the middle. The DNA of the CDR3 is TGTGCCAGCAGCATTAGCGGAGGGGATTACGAGCAGTACTTC. Translated: CASSISGGDYEQYF.

V usage is TRBV9 and J usage is TRBJ2-1; 16 bases line up with TRBD2. CDR3 size: 16 residues. The V and J ends lost 4 bases and 8 bases, in that order; junction bases with no gene match: 6. Germline V CDR1 and CDR2: SGDLS, YYNGEE. The CDR3 region is CASSPGTSGRGDEQFF. CDR3 nucleotides: TGTGCCAGCAGCCCAGGGACTAGCGGGAGGGGGGATGAGCAGTTCTTC.

V is TRBV5-1 and J is TRBJ2-6; D is possibly TRBD1 (6 bases). The CDR3 has 15 residues. V was trimmed by 5 bases and J by 3 bases, leaving 12 bases between them. Germline CDR1 SGHRS, CDR2 YFSETQ. CDR3 nucleotide sequence: TGCGCCAGCAGGGTAGAGGGGGTTGGGGCCAACGTCCTGACTTTC. Residues: CASRVEGVGANVLTF.

This chain links TRBV3-1 (or the pseudogene TRBV3-2) with TRBJ1-5; no firm D call. CDR1 LGHDT and CDR2 YNNKEL come from the germline V gene (reference sequence). Trimming took 1 base from V and 5 from J, leaving 6 bases between them. CDR3 size: 13 residues. CDR3 coding DNA: TGTGCCAGCAGCCAAGGCCGCTATCAGCCCCAGCATTTT. This sequence encodes CASSQGRYQPQHF.

The chain is built from TRBV19 and TRBJ2-3; TRBD2 matches at 14 bases. Trimming removed 10 bases from V and 1 base from J; junction bases left unmatched: 7. This CDR3 contains 16 residues. From germline, CDR1 is LNHDA and CDR2 SQIVND (reference sequence). The chain's CDR3 is CATGTSGRSGTDTQYF. The CDR3 bases are TGTGCCACCGGGACTAGCGGGAGATCGGGCACAGATACGCAGTATTTT.

J is TRBJ2-1 and V is TRBV28, with 12 positions matching TRBD2. After removal of 5 bases from V and 0 bases from J, the junction contained 11 bases not matched to a gene. CDR3 length: 19 amino acids. Germline CDR1 is MDHEN and CDR2 is SYDVKM. The CDR3 sequence is CASSTRWTSGISSYNEQFF. CDR3 coding DNA: TGTGCCAGCAGTACCCGATGGACTAGCGGGATCAGCTCCTACAATGAGCAGTTCTTC.